A single sample is the source of the 24 T cell receptor beta chains below, sequenced in a study of cytomegalovirus exposure and HLA in healthy donors. Amplification used 60 Vbeta primers and 13 Jbeta primers. Sequencing used immunoSEQ multiplex PCR; TCRdb keeps in-frame clones, though not all of them. This sample has roughly 98,000 clones, with roughly 70% found just once. Input material: PBMCs. The receptors were sampled from a man aged 50 or older in good health and CMV-seronegative.

This clone has only a few counts. This chain connects TRBV27 to TRBJ1-5; D not resolved. Deletions cut 4 bases from V and 7 bases from J, with 17 bases between. This CDR3 is built from 15 residues. The germline V gene encodes CDR1 MNHEY and CDR2 SMNVEV (reference sequence). The DNA for the CDR3 is TGTGCCAGCAGTTCGAGAGGGTCGGTCGGGCAGCCCCAGCATTTT. Its protein is CASSSRGSVGQPQHF.

Concerning this clone: One end of the junction varies from germline; a read error may be responsible. The CDR3, as DNA: TGCGCCAGCAGTCACCATTACCCCGGGACTAGCGGGCCCTATTGTAAGCACTTC. This sequence encodes CASSHHYPGTSGPYCKHF. This chain connects TRBV23-1 to TRBJ2-7; 12 bases map to TRBD2. TRBV23-1 is reported as an ORF; its role is uncertain. This CDR3 contains 18 residues.

The chain couples TRBV2 to TRBJ2-1, with 11 positions matching TRBD2. The V segment lost 6 bases and the J segment 3 bases; nucleotides outside the gene matches: 1. CDR1 SNHLY and CDR2 FYNNEI come from the germline V gene. This CDR3 spans 14 amino acids. The chain's CDR3 is CASRLAGDYNEQFF. The CDR3, as DNA: TGTGCCAGCAGACTAGCGGGGGACTACAATGAGCAGTTCTTC.

This clone was picked up a small number of times. The V gene is TRBV15, the J gene TRBJ1-1; the match to TRBD1 covers 7 bases. V gave up 5 bases and J gave up 4 bases; unmatched junction bases: 7. The CDR3 loop spans 14 amino acids. Per the germline V gene, CDR1 is LNHNV and CDR2 is YYDKDF (reference sequence). Written as DNA, the CDR3 is TGTGCCACCAGCCGAGGGACAGAATCCACTGAAGCTTTCTTT. Translating it yields CATSRGTESTEAFF.

This chain links TRBV7-9 with TRBJ1-2; 9 bases match TRBD1. V shed 4 bases and J 3 bases; nucleotides not matched to a gene: 6. CDR1 SEHNR and CDR2 FQNEAQ come from the germline V gene (reference sequence). The CDR3 has 15 amino acids. The CDR3 sequence is CASSSGQGTYYGYTF. In DNA, the CDR3 is TGTGCCAGCAGCTCGGGACAGGGAACTTACTATGGCTACACCTTC.

This clone was seen only a few times. The chain joins TRBV10-3 to TRBJ2-5; 7 bases agree with TRBD1. Germline trimming cut 5 bases from V and 6 bases from J; bases unmatched to any gene: 9. Germline CDR1 and CDR2: ENHRY and SYGVKD. This CDR3 contains 14 residues. The CDR3 DNA reads as TGTGCCATCAGTCTTACGGGACAGATTAAGACCCAGTACTTC. Its protein is CAISLTGQIKTQYF.

The chain is built from TRBV7-9 and TRBJ1-5, with a tentative D call TRBD1 (5 bases). Trimming pared 3 bases from V and 6 bases from J, leaving 9 bases between. The CDR3 length is 13 residues. Germline lookup yields CDR1 SEHNR and CDR2 FQNEAQ (reference sequence). CDR3 DNA: TGTGCCAGCAGCTTTCAGGGTGTTCAGCCCCAGCATTTT. Encoded protein: CASSFQGVQPQHF.

This clone was observed a few times. The V call is TRBV2, the J call TRBJ2-7; 8 positions agree with TRBD2. Germline values: CDR1 SNHLY, CDR2 FYNNEI. Trimming cost V 2 bases and J 3 bases; bases outside gene matches: 3. CDR3 size: 14 residues. The CDR3 bases are TGTGCCAGCAGTGAACCGGGGGGGTACTACGAGCAGTACTTC. Residues: CASSEPGGYYEQYF. Filled out from reference TRBV2 and TRBJ2-7, the complete variable domain reads EPEVTQTPSHQVTQMGQEVILRCVPISNHLYFYWYRQILGQKVEFLVSFYNNEISEKSEIFDDQFSVERPDGSNFTLKIRSTKLEDSAMYFCASSEPGGYYEQYFGPGTRLTVT.

The genes are TRBV6-5 and TRBJ1-1; D remains unclear. The CDR3 totals 15 residues. The V gene's germline CDR1 is MNHEY and CDR2 SVGAGI. V was cut by 7 bases and J by 1 base, with 16 bases left in between. Here the CDR3 reads CASNLRVEGNTEAFF. CDR3 sequence (DNA): TGTGCCAGCAACCTTCGGGTCGAAGGGAACACTGAAGCTTTCTTT.

The rearrangement uses TRBV7-9 and TRBJ2-3, with 8 bases aligning to TRBD2. Germline V gives CDR1 SEHNR, CDR2 FQNEAQ (reference sequence). CDR3 length equals 13 residues. The V gene end was trimmed by 5 bases and the J gene end by 6 bases; junction bases not matched to a gene: 4. CDR3 amino acids: CASSHRLADTQYF. The DNA for the CDR3 is TGTGCCAGCAGCCATAGACTAGCGGATACGCAGTATTTT.

This clone was counted only a few times. The CDR3 DNA reads as TGTGCCAGCAGCCAACGACAGGGAGCCTACGAGCAGTACTTC. Residues: CASSQRQGAYEQYF. J is TRBJ2-7 and V is TRBV7-2, with 7 bases that match TRBD1. CDR1 SGHTA and CDR2 FQGNSA come from the germline V gene. Trimming cost V 5 bases and J 2 bases; bases outside gene matches: 6. The CDR3 consists of 14 residues.

The rearrangement links TRBV28 to TRBJ2-5; a weak D match, TRBD2 (5 bases). The J call may not be correct, given that the DNA end is closer to TRBJ2-7. The germline V gene encodes CDR1 MDHEN and CDR2 SYDVKM. The CDR3 is 11 amino acids. The DNA of the CDR3 is TGTGCCATAGAGGGCCCGCACGAGCAGTACTTC. Its translation: CAIEGPHEQYF.

The chain has TRBV4-2 and TRBJ1-1; TRBD1 agrees at 7 bases. There are 14 residues in the CDR3. Germline loops: CDR1 LGHNA, CDR2 YNFKEQ. Germline trimming cut 4 bases from V and 1 base from J; bases unmatched to any gene: 3. The CDR3 nucleotides are TGTGCCAGCAGCCGCCAGGGGGGGAACACTGAAGCTTTCTTT. It yields the protein CASSRQGGNTEAFF.

The rearrangement joins TRBV11-2 to TRBJ2-5; a possible D gene is TRBD2 (5 bases). This CDR3 region has 12 residues. V was trimmed by 6 bases and J by 5 bases, leaving 10 bases between them. In germline, CDR1 is SGHAT, CDR2 FQNNGV. The CDR3 nucleotides are TGTGCCAGCAGTTCCGGGGTGGAGACCCAGTACTTC. Amino acids: CASSSGVETQYF.

With regard to this clone: A junction boundary mismatches the germline segment, possibly from a read error. This chain joins TRBV7-9 and TRBJ2-7; 11 nucleotides match TRBD1. CDR1 and CDR2 (germline): SEHNR, FQNEAQ (reference sequence). The CDR3 has 16 residues. This chain's CDR3 is CSSSLGPGTGGYEQYF. CDR3 coding DNA: TGTTCCAGCAGCTTGGGACCCGGGACAGGGGGTTACGAGCAGTACTTC.

This rearrangement joins TRBV6-1 to TRBJ2-7, with TRBD1 as a possible D gene (5 bases). Trimming removed 8 bases at V and 5 bases at J, with 16 bases between. Germline lookup yields CDR1 MNHNS and CDR2 SASEGT. The CDR3 totals 13 residues. The DNA of the CDR3 is TGTGCCAGCGTCGACAGAGCTCTACACGAGCAGTACTTC. Translation: CASVDRALHEQYF.

This clone was seen once. This sequence joins TRBV4-2 and TRBJ1-3; D uncertain. Germline assignment: CDR1 LGHNA and CDR2 YNFKEQ. V lost 4 bases to trimming and J lost 4 bases, with 14 bases between them. The CDR3 contains 15 residues. The CDR3 DNA reads as TGTGCCAGCAGCCTCGAAAGGACGGGAGGAAACACCATATATTTT. This sequence encodes CASSLERTGGNTIYF.

The chain combines TRBV27 with TRBJ2-1; D ambiguous. The CDR3 contains 18 residues. The V gene's germline CDR1 is MNHEY and CDR2 SMNVEV (reference sequence). Between the trimmed V and J ends, which lost 5 bases and 1 base, there was a span of 21 bases. The CDR3 DNA sequence: TGTGCCAGCAGTCTTACCATGGCTAACACGGGTTCCTACAATGAGCAGTTCTTC. Residues: CASSLTMANTGSYNEQFF.

The V gene is TRBV2, the J gene TRBJ2-1, with 7 positions matching TRBD1. The CDR3 consists of 14 residues. The germline CDR1 and CDR2 sequences are SNHLY and FYNNEI. J was trimmed by 6 bases and V by 9 bases; bases with no gene match: 11. The CDR3, as DNA: TGTGCCAGAGACAGGGTAGTAGGGGCCAATGAGCAGTTCTTC. Residues: CARDRVVGANEQFF. The full variable domain, in which reference TRBV2 and TRBJ2-1 provide the parts outside the CDR3, is EPEVTQTPSHQVTQMGQEVILRCVPISNHLYFYWYRQILGQKVEFLVSFYNNEISEKSEIFDDQFSVERPDGSNFTLKIRSTKLEDSAMYFCARDRVVGANEQFFGPGTRLTVL.

The V and J genes are TRBV5-6 and TRBJ1-4, with D possibly matching TRBD1 (5 bases). The V gene lost 0 bases and the J gene lost 0 bases, with 6 bases spanning the gap. The CDR3 covers 15 residues. CDR1 is SGHDT and CDR2 is YYEEEE in the germline V gene. The CDR3 loop is CASSLGQTTNEKLFF. The DNA of the CDR3 is TGTGCCAGCAGCTTGGGACAGACAACTAATGAAAAACTGTTTTTT.

This rearrangement joins TRBV4-1 to TRBJ2-7; 8 bases line up with TRBD2. Trimming took 4 bases from V and 0 from J; bases not matched to a gene: 11. This CDR3 spans 17 amino acids. Germline CDR1 reads MGHRA; CDR2 reads YSYEKL. The CDR3 protein is CASSLGRGGRSSYEQYF. CDR3 DNA: TGCGCCAGCAGCCTCGGGAGGGGCGGGAGAAGCTCCTACGAGCAGTACTTC.

This clone was detected only a few times. V gene TRBV6-5 combines with J gene TRBJ1-1; D perhaps matches TRBD1 (6 bases). The CDR3 sequence is 13 residues long. Germline values: CDR1 MNHEY, CDR2 SVGAGI. V was clipped by 5 bases and J by 7 bases, with 14 bases between them. The CDR3 bases are TGTGCCAGCAGTCTTACTGGACAGAGTGAAGCTTTCTTT. Its protein is CASSLTGQSEAFF.

The V and J genes are TRBV19 and TRBJ2-1; D may be TRBD1 (6 bases). The CDR3 covers 15 residues. Germline assignment: CDR1 LNHDA and CDR2 SQIVND (reference sequence). V was pared by 5 bases and J by 0 bases, with 11 bases between. The CDR3 nucleotides read TGTGCCAGTAGTGCCCGACAGGACTCCTACAATGAGCAGTTCTTC. Its protein product is CASSARQDSYNEQFF.

This sequence joins TRBV15 and TRBJ2-3; 7 positions agree with TRBD2. V gave up 4 bases and J gave up 6 bases; unmatched junction bases: 4. This CDR3 comprises 13 residues. The germline CDR1 and CDR2 sequences are LNHNV and YYDKDF (reference sequence). The CDR3 protein is CATSTQGGDTQYF. The CDR3 coding sequence is TGTGCCACCAGCACCCAGGGAGGGGATACGCAGTATTTT.